This T cell receptor (beta chain) stems from a study of blood T cells in healthy people across ages. For the second PCR, which ran for about 7 to 11 cycles, a sample-barcoded 5' primer and a J-beta primer mix were used. TCRdb used MiXCR to reprocess the 5' RACE reads, holding one entry per CDR3 protein. The sample holds roughly 2 million distinct CDR3 sequences, 49% seen once. Details on this clonotype: Its antigen is not identified.

Overall study findings and caveats: Long-lived donors carried more naive CD4+ cells and greater diversity than aged donors. Per-million-T-cell TCR beta diversity fell roughly linearly with age.

The donors, healthy Caucasians from Russia, were aged roughly 6 to 90. Germline V gene sequence: CDR1 MNHEY, CDR2 SVGAGI. The CDR3 is made up of 15 amino acids. This TCR was recovered from a woman in her 40s in good health. The chain employs TRBV6-5 and TRBJ2-5; TRBD1 matches at 7 bases. With the DNA end fitting TRBJ2-7 better, the J assignment may be wrong. Sequencing was done on a sample of blood. In DNA, the CDR3 is TGTGCCAGCAGCCGAAAGGGGACAGCGAGGTACGAGCAGTACTTC. It codes for CASSRKGTARYEQYF.